This T cell receptor beta chain is from a study of blood T cell repertoires in COVID-19. Study-wide context: The United States, Italy and Spain provided the acute and convalescent COVID-19 samples. PBMCs, B-cell-depleted T cells, or T cells provided the cDNA or gDNA that made up the material.

The V and J ends lost 3 bases and 5 bases respectively, with 13 bases between them. Germline V gene lookup returns CDR1 KGHSH and CDR2 LQKENI. The CDR3 sequence is 14 residues long. In the source study's methods: How many nucleated cells were present was estimated from reference gene primer amplification. Data came from immunoSEQ multiplex PCR; TCRdb stores just in-frame clones and leaves some out. That table furnishes V, J and clone size, whereas the DNA furnished D and trimming. The data show roughly 180,000 clones, with 60% to 85% seen just once and about 18% held by the top ten. Sequencing input: peripheral blood. The rearrangement joins TRBV18 to TRBJ1-1; D unclear. This TCR was sampled from a man aged 60 to 69 with active or convalescent COVID-19. As DNA, the CDR3 is TGTGCCAGCTCACCGCCTTCGGGAGGTACTGAAGCTTTCTTT. Translation: CASSPPSGGTEAFF. Complete variable domain (other parts from reference TRBV18 and TRBJ1-1): NAGVMQNPRHLVRRRGQEARLRCSPMKGHSHVYWYRQLPEEGLKFMVYLQKENIIDESGMPKERFSAEFPKEGPSILRIQQVVRGDSAAYFCASSPPSGGTEAFFGQGTRLTVV.